This T cell receptor beta chain derives from a study of Ad26.COV2.S vaccination and SARS-CoV-2 variants. Study-level background: Ad26.COV2.S given intramuscularly, once or twice 56 days apart. Whole-study results and caveats: Placebo recipients had lower spike-specific TCR breadth than vaccine recipients. Responses of spike-specific T cells (both CD8+ and CD4+) reportedly showed substantial breadth after vaccination.

With respect to this clone: Its matching antigen is unknown.

This sample's treatment: around 19 received Ad26.COV2.S at low or high dose, single or two shots; about 5 received placebo; per-sample allocation not given. Collection of the samples took place on day 63 after the first injection of vaccine or placebo. SARS-CoV-2 spike from the Wuhan strain was encoded by the vaccine, an Ad26 vector. Trimming pared 5 bases from V and 6 bases from J, leaving 11 bases between. Germline-derived CDR1 and CDR2 are LGHNA and YSLEER. There are 14 residues in the CDR3. Generated by immunoSEQ multiplex PCR, the TCRdb table keeps only in-frame clones and is missing some. The top ten hold around 3% of the sample, which has around 250,000 clones, 87% seen once.

The source was peripheral blood, collected in a trial of Ad26.COV2.S vaccine versus placebo. This TCR came from a person aged 18-65 years who received the Ad26.COV2.S COVID-19 vaccine or a placebo. This sequence joins TRBV4-3 and TRBJ1-6; no clear D gene. The CDR3 protein is CASSMEWANSPLHF. In DNA, the CDR3 is TGCGCCAGCAGCATGGAGTGGGCTAATTCACCCCTCCACTTT.